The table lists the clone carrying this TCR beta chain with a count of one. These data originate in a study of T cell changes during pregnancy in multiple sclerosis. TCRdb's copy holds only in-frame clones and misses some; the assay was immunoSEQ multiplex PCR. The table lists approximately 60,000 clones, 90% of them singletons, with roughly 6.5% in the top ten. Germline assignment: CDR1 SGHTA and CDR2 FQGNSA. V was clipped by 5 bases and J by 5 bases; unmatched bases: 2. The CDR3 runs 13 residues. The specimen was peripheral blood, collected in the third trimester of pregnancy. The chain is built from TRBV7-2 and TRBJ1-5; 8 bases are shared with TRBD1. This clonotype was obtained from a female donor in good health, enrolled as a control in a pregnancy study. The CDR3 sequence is CASSPQGDQPQHF. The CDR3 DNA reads TGTGCCAGCAGCCCACAGGGGGATCAGCCCCAGCATTTT.